The 21 T cell receptor beta chains given below trace back to one sample, sequenced in a study of blood T cells in healthy people across ages. Using a J-beta primer mix together with a sample-barcoded 5' primer, a second PCR was run for about 7 to 12 cycles. TCRdb redid the calling of the 5' RACE reads with MiXCR, one entry per CDR3 protein. This table holds fewer than 1,000,000 distinct CDR3 sequences, roughly 46% found once. The sample taken for sequencing was blood. The receptors shown here come from a man older than 75 in good health.

This chain connects TRBV14 to TRBJ2-5; D could derive from TRBD1 or TRBD2 (5 bases each). Trimming left V 3 bases short and J 4 bases short, with 15 bases between. The CDR3 runs 15 residues. The germline V gene encodes CDR1 SGHDN and CDR2 FVKESK. The CDR3 DNA reads TGTGCCAGCAGCCAGGACTTAGCAGGGATAGAGACCCAGTACTTC. Its protein product is CASSQDLAGIETQYF.

There are many counts of this clonotype. The chain recombines TRBV20-1 with TRBJ2-7, with D unresolved. Trimming removed 0 bases from V and 3 bases from J, with 18 bases in between. The CDR3 covers 16 residues. Germline V gives CDR1 DFQATT, CDR2 SNEGSKA (reference sequence). As DNA, the CDR3 is TGCAGTGCTAGAGATGGCGGTGGGGTTGGGATCTACGAGCAGTACTTC. Protein product: CSARDGGGVGIYEQYF.

CDR3 in amino acids: CASSLNGQDSSGNTIYF. CDR3 DNA sequence: TGTGCCAGCAGCTTGAATGGACAGGACAGCTCTGGAAACACCATATATTTT. The chain employs TRBV7-2 and TRBJ1-3, with 7 bases that match TRBD1. V was pared by 3 bases and J by 0 bases, with 8 bases of the junction left unmatched. Germline lookup yields CDR1 SGHTA and CDR2 FQGNSA. This CDR3 has 17 residues.

The chain is built from TRBV12-3 or TRBV12-4 and TRBJ1-5; a weak D match, TRBD1 (5 bases). This CDR3 contains 14 residues. Trimming pared 10 bases from V and 2 bases from J, leaving 15 bases between. The CDR3 spells CATSRGMGNQPQHF. CDR3 nucleotide sequence: TGTGCCACCTCGCGGGGGATGGGCAATCAGCCCCAGCATTTT.

This clonotype was detected only once. This chain links TRBV20-1 with TRBJ2-7, with D unresolved. Germline CDR1 and CDR2: DFQATT and SNEGSKA (reference sequence). The ends were cut back, 3 bases at V and 0 bases at J, with 12 bases in the middle. The CDR3 runs 14 residues. CDR3 DNA: TGCAGTGCTAGGGTACCACTGAGCTCCTACGAGCAGTACTTC. Its protein is CSARVPLSSYEQYF.

The gene calls are TRBV20-1 and TRBJ2-5; D possibly corresponds to TRBD2 (6 bases). Germline CDR1 reads DFQATT; CDR2 reads SNEGSKA (reference sequence). Trimming took 3 bases from V and 5 from J, leaving 13 bases between them. The CDR3 has 13 residues. The CDR3 nucleotides are TGCAGTGCTAGGGTTCGGGCGGGGGAGACCCAGTACTTC. Protein product: CSARVRAGETQYF.

The table lists this clonotype with a few counts. This sequence joins TRBV29-1 and TRBJ1-2; perhaps TRBD1 as D (6 bases). Germline CDR1 is SQVTM and CDR2 is ANQGSEA. Trimming removed 3 bases from V and 7 bases from J, with 15 bases in between. This CDR3 has 13 amino acids. The CDR3 DNA follows: TGCAGCGTTGATTTGAGGGGGGGGTTTGGCTACACCTTC. This encodes CSVDLRGGFGYTF.

V usage is TRBV7-2 and J usage is TRBJ2-5; 7 nucleotides match TRBD1. The DNA end is more similar to TRBJ2-7, so the J call may be wrong. The CDR3 length is 15 residues. Per germline, CDR1 SGHTA and CDR2 FQGNSA. In DNA form, the CDR3 reads TGTGCCAGCAGCTTAGAAGGGGGCGCGATTACCGAGCAGTACTTC. It specifies CASSLEGGAITEQYF.

This clonotype was seen only a few times. The rearrangement links TRBV25-1 to TRBJ2-3; unclear D gene. This CDR3 contains 12 residues. Looked up from germline, CDR1 is MGHDK and CDR2 is SYGVNS. The V gene lost 5 bases and the J gene lost 2 bases, with 5 bases spanning the gap. CDR3 protein: CASSMLTDTQYF. CDR3 nucleotide sequence: TGTGCCAGCAGTATGCTCACAGATACGCAGTATTTT.

The V and J genes are TRBV3-1 and TRBJ2-7; 7 bases align to TRBD1. The CDR3 consists of 13 residues. Germline V gene lookup returns CDR1 LGHDT and CDR2 YNNKEL (reference sequence). CDR3 sequence reads: CAAGQASSYEQYF. For the CDR3, the DNA is TGTGCAGCAGGACAGGCTAGCTCCTACGAGCAGTACTTC.

There are a few counts of this clonotype. This chain joins TRBV10-3 and TRBJ2-7; D might be TRBD2 (6 bases). The germline V gene encodes CDR1 ENHRY and CDR2 SYGVKD. Trimming left V 4 bases short and J 2 bases short, with 12 bases between. The CDR3 covers 14 residues. The CDR3 sequence is CAISGKGGPYEQYF. The CDR3, as DNA: TGTGCCATCAGTGGAAAGGGAGGACCCTACGAGCAGTACTTC.

The gene calls are TRBV20-1 and TRBJ2-3; D unresolved. CDR1 is DFQATT and CDR2 is SNEGSKA in the germline V gene (reference sequence). The CDR3 runs to 12 residues. V was trimmed by 0 bases and J by 6 bases, leaving 7 bases between them. CDR3 sequence reads: CSAREQPDTQYF. DNA for the CDR3: TGCAGTGCTAGAGAACAGCCGGATACGCAGTATTTT.

This clonotype was seen a single time. The V call is TRBV25-1, the J call TRBJ2-5, with 11 bases identical to TRBD2. This CDR3 is built from 15 residues. V was pared by 5 bases and J by 5 bases, with 7 bases of the junction left unmatched. The germline V gene encodes CDR1 MGHDK and CDR2 SYGVNS. As DNA, the CDR3 is TGTGCCAGCAGTTTGGCTACTAGCGGGAGCGAGACCCAGTACTTC. This sequence encodes CASSLATSGSETQYF. The entire variable domain, with the rest obtained from reference TRBV25-1 and TRBJ2-5, is as follows: EADIYQTPRYLVIGTGKKITLECSQTMGHDKMYWYQQDPGMELHLIHYSYGVNSTEKGDLSSESTVSRIRTEHFPLTLESARPSHTSQYLCASSLATSGSETQYFGPGTRLLVL.

DNA of the CDR3: TGTGCCAGCAGTTCGGACAGGGGAGGCCTCTATGGCTACACCTTC. Its translation is CASSSDRGGLYGYTF. The rearrangement links TRBV2 to TRBJ1-2, with TRBD1 matching 9 bases. V shed 5 bases and J 4 bases; nucleotides not matched to a gene: 8. The CDR3 runs to 15 residues. Germline loops: CDR1 SNHLY, CDR2 FYNNEI.

Comment on this clonotype: Since a much larger clone is just one base distant, this may be a read error. The J gene is TRBJ2-7, the V gene TRBV7-2, with 7 bases lining up with TRBD1. The CDR3 loop spans 15 amino acids. Germline CDR1 reads SGHTA; CDR2 reads FQGNSA. V was clipped by 4 bases and J by 2 bases; unmatched bases: 8. The CDR3 nucleotides read TGTGCCAGCAGCTACTCGACAGGGTACACCTACGAGCAGTACTTC. It is translated as CASSYSTGYTYEQYF.

This sequence joins TRBV6-5 and TRBJ2-5; 7 bases are shared with TRBD1. Germline CDR1 MNHEY, CDR2 SVGAGI. The CDR3 loop spans 13 amino acids. The ends lost 6 bases at V and 7 bases at J; junction bases unmatched: 8. DNA of the CDR3: TGTGCCAGCAGCCAGGGACAGCTAGGGACCCAGTACTTC. Amino acid sequence: CASSQGQLGTQYF.

Worth noting for this clonotype: One end of the junction does not line up with germline, which may come from a read error. The chain joins TRBV28 to TRBJ2-3; D is possibly TRBD1 (6 bases). Per germline, CDR1 MDHEN and CDR2 SYDVKM. The CDR3 length is 14 residues. The CDR3 DNA follows: TGTGCCAGCAGTTTATCAGGGGCGGAAGATGCGCAGTATTTT. Amino acid sequence: CASSLSGAEDAQYF.

The rearrangement joins TRBV12-5 to TRBJ2-3, with D possibly being TRBD1 (5 bases). Trimming pared 7 bases from V and 5 bases from J, leaving 10 bases between. Germline-derived CDR1 and CDR2 are LGHNT and FRNRAP. The CDR3 runs to 12 residues. CDR3 region: CASDSRGDTQYF. The CDR3 DNA reads TGTGCTAGTGACTCTAGGGGAGATACGCAGTATTTT.

The chain employs TRBV11-3 and TRBJ2-3, with TRBD1 matching over 9 bases. Germline trimming cut 5 bases from V and 2 bases from J; bases unmatched to any gene: 5. The germline V gene encodes CDR1 SGHNT and CDR2 YENEEA. The CDR3 is made up of 15 amino acids. Here the CDR3 DNA reads TGTGCCAGCAGCCTCGGGACAGGGACCACAGATACGCAGTATTTT. Amino acid sequence: CASSLGTGTTDTQYF.

For the CDR3, the DNA is TGCAGTGCCCTAGACATACGCTCTTCGAACTATGGCTACACCTTC. It encodes CSALDIRSSNYGYTF. The chain joins TRBV20-1 to TRBJ1-2; D is uncertain. V lost 6 bases and J lost 2, with 19 bases in between. Per germline, CDR1 DFQATT and CDR2 SNEGSKA (reference sequence). The CDR3 is 15 residues long.

This clonotype occurred a few times. V usage is TRBV4-2 and J usage is TRBJ2-3; D is undetermined. The germline CDR1 and CDR2 sequences are LGHNA and YNFKEQ. This CDR3 is 12 amino acids long. V was clipped by 4 bases and J by 5 bases, with 7 bases between them. The CDR3 coding sequence is TGTGCCAGCAGCCGCAGGCTAGATACGCAGTATTTT. Residues: CASSRRLDTQYF.